What follows are 16 T cell receptor beta chains derived from one specimen sequenced in a study of T-cell reconstitution after alpha-beta-depleted transplantation in children. It was with unique molecular identifiers that the TCRbeta library was prepared. TCRdb reprocessed the PCR reads with MiXCR, giving one entry per CDR3 protein. The sample yields 440,000 or so distinct CDR3 sequences, 43% seen once. The sample here was PBMCs, taken before TCRalphabeta/CD19-depleted stem cell transplant. These receptors were taken from a girl aged 2 to 9 with aplastic anemia, due to receive a stem cell transplant.

This chain connects TRBV6-1 to TRBJ1-2; D might be TRBD1 (6 bases). The CDR3 runs to 16 residues. Germline V gene sequence: CDR1 MNHNS, CDR2 SASEGT. V lost 6 bases and J 5 bases, leaving 22 bases between the germline ends. CDR3 in amino acids: CASSVAGVGARYGYTF. DNA for the CDR3: TGTGCCAGCAGCGTCGCAGGGGTGGGAGCTCGGTATGGCTACACCTTC.

This clonotype was counted between two and nine times. The genes are TRBV20-1 and TRBJ1-1, with 7 nucleotides matching TRBD1. Germline trimming cut 5 bases from V and 5 bases from J; bases unmatched to any gene: 8. The CDR3 length is 13 residues. Germline CDR1 and CDR2: DFQATT and SNEGSKA (reference sequence). Here the CDR3 reads CSAPSQGVTEAFF. Here the CDR3 DNA reads TGCAGTGCTCCAAGTCAGGGGGTGACTGAAGCTTTCTTT.

The rearrangement joins TRBV5-1 to TRBJ2-5; D not certain. The CDR3 has 13 amino acids. Germline assignment: CDR1 SGHRS and CDR2 YFSETQ. V lost 4 bases and J lost 2, with 9 bases in between. The DNA for the CDR3 is TGCGCCAGCAGCCCCCTCACGCAAGAGACCCAGTACTTC. This encodes CASSPLTQETQYF. Filled out from reference TRBV5-1 and TRBJ2-5, the complete variable domain reads KAGVTQTPRYLIKTRGQQVTLSCSPISGHRSVSWYQQTPGQGLQFLFEYFSETQRNKGNFPGRFSGRQFSNSRSEMNVSTLELGDSALYLCASSPLTQETQYFGPGTRLLVL.

This clonotype was found many times. V is TRBV20-1 and J is TRBJ1-1; TRBD1 might be the D (6 bases). The ends were cut back, 5 bases at V and 0 bases at J, with 19 bases in the middle. This CDR3 is built from 16 residues. CDR1 and CDR2 (germline): DFQATT, SNEGSKA (reference sequence). The CDR3 sequence: CSAGQTGSIMNTEAFF. Written as DNA, the CDR3 is TGCAGTGCTGGCCAGACAGGTTCTATCATGAACACTGAAGCTTTCTTT.

This clonotype showed up just a few times. The chain is built from TRBV5-4 and TRBJ2-5, with 14 bases that match TRBD2. The length of the CDR3 is 15 residues. Per germline, CDR1 SGHNT and CDR2 YYREEE (reference sequence). V gave up 4 bases and J gave up 5 bases; unmatched junction bases: 4. The CDR3 region has the DNA TGTGCCAGCAGCCGGGGACTAGCGGGAGAGGAGACCCAGTACTTC. Protein product: CASSRGLAGEETQYF. Combining the CDR3 with reference TRBV5-4 and TRBJ2-5 gives the whole variable domain ETGVTQSPTHLIKTRGQQVTLRCSSQSGHNTVSWYQQALGQGPQFIFQYYREEENGRGNFPPRFSGLQFPNYSSELNVNALELDDSALYLCASSRGLAGEETQYFGPGTRLLVL.

This clonotype was detected many times. This chain connects TRBV29-1 to TRBJ2-5; 10 bases are shared with TRBD1. Trimming cost V 7 bases and J 3 bases; bases outside gene matches: 2. This CDR3 is built from 12 residues. Germline loops: CDR1 SQVTM, CDR2 ANQGSEA. CDR3 protein: CSAGQGKETQYF. The CDR3 DNA reads as TGCAGCGCGGGACAGGGGAAAGAGACCCAGTACTTC.

There are many counts of this clonotype. J is TRBJ2-1 and V is TRBV4-2, with D tentatively TRBD1 (6 bases). Trimming removed 2 bases from V and 7 bases from J, with 6 bases in between. The V gene's germline CDR1 is LGHNA and CDR2 YNFKEQ. This CDR3 has 12 amino acids. The CDR3 sequence is CASSQRGNEQFF. The CDR3 DNA follows: TGTGCCAGCAGCCAAAGGGGGAATGAGCAGTTCTTC.

The chain employs TRBV20-1 and TRBJ2-1, with 7 nucleotides matching TRBD1. In germline, CDR1 is DFQATT, CDR2 SNEGSKA (reference sequence). CDR3 size: 14 residues. Germline trimming cut 2 bases from V and 10 bases from J; bases unmatched to any gene: 11. The CDR3 sequence: CSARLSRTGYEQFF. CDR3 in DNA: TGCAGTGCTAGACTCAGTCGGACAGGATACGAGCAGTTCTTC.

This clonotype was seen a handful of times. The V gene is TRBV7-2, the J gene TRBJ2-1, with TRBD1 identical over 10 bases. This CDR3 contains 14 residues. Trimming cost V 5 bases and J 6 bases; bases outside gene matches: 4. The germline gives CDR1 SGHTA, CDR2 FQGNSA. CDR3: CASSQTGGTNEQFF. The CDR3 coding sequence is TGTGCCAGCAGCCAGACAGGGGGCACCAATGAGCAGTTCTTC.

With regard to this clonotype: A read error may produce the germline difference seen at one junction end. V usage is TRBV20-1 and J usage is TRBJ2-1; 8 bases are shared with TRBD2. This CDR3 has 18 residues. Germline loops: CDR1 DFQATT, CDR2 SNEGSKA (reference sequence). The CDR3 sequence: CCARDWRGAPSSYNEQFF. The CDR3 DNA reads TGCTGTGCTAGAGATTGGCGGGGGGCCCCTAGCTCCTACAATGAGCAGTTCTTC.

The chain is built from TRBV3-1 and TRBJ2-5; D is perhaps TRBD1 or TRBD2 (5 bases each). The CDR3 totals 14 residues. The V end was cut by 2 bases, the J end by 4 bases, with 11 bases between. Germline V gene lookup returns CDR1 LGHDT and CDR2 YNNKEL (reference sequence). The CDR3 DNA is TGTGCCAGCAGCCAACCCCCGAGGGGAGAGACCCAGTACTTC. Translated: CASSQPPRGETQYF.

The V gene is TRBV12-3 or TRBV12-4, the J gene TRBJ1-2; D is undetermined. The CDR3 is 14 residues long. V was trimmed by 7 bases and J by 0 bases, leaving 12 bases between them. Here the CDR3 reads CASTLHGANYGYTF. The CDR3 region has the DNA TGTGCCAGCACCTTACATGGAGCTAACTATGGCTACACCTTC.

The gene calls are TRBV2 and TRBJ2-3; the match to TRBD2 covers 9 bases. Germline loops: CDR1 SNHLY, CDR2 FYNNEI. The CDR3 totals 15 residues. V shed 3 bases, J shed 2 bases, and the junction held 3 bases outside the gene matches. Here the CDR3 reads CASSDRLADTDTQYF. The DNA of the CDR3 is TGTGCCAGCAGTGATAGACTAGCGGACACAGATACGCAGTATTTT.

At least ten counts were recorded for this clonotype. The chain carries TRBV9 and TRBJ1-3, with D unresolved. Germline CDR1 reads SGDLS; CDR2 reads YYNGEE. This CDR3 has 16 residues. Deletions cut 0 bases from V and 0 bases from J, with 10 bases between. In nucleotides, the CDR3 is TGTGCCAGCAGCGTAGGAGGTTCCAGCTCTGGAAACACCATATATTTT. It specifies CASSVGGSSSGNTIYF.

V is TRBV12-1 and J is TRBJ1-1; TRBD1 is the table's D call, not checked against the DNA. TRBV12-1 is reported as a pseudogene. The CDR3 sequence is 14 residues long. The CDR3 sequence: CASSPGQMNTEAFF. CDR3 in DNA: TGTGCCAGCAGCCCGGGACAGATGAACACTGAAGCTTTCTTT.

The chain uses TRBV7-6 and TRBJ2-1; D is uncertain. This CDR3 contains 14 residues. Germline V gene sequence: CDR1 SGHVS, CDR2 FNYEAQ. Trimming removed 1 base at V and 7 bases at J, with 11 bases between. CDR3 loop: CASSLEAGLNEQFF. CDR3 bases: TGTGCCAGCAGCTTAGAGGCCGGTCTTAATGAGCAGTTCTTC.